This TCR beta chain was identified in a study of cytomegalovirus exposure and HLA in healthy donors. CDR3 size: 13 residues. Germline CDR1 and CDR2: SGHTA and FQGTGA. V lost 5 bases, J lost 9 bases, and 17 bases lay in between. Healthy individuals who donated bone marrow served as the donors. Concerning this clone itself: Antigen specificity is unknown.

Regarding the study as a whole: Despite most TCR sequences being rare, some public TCRs occurred in many donors. For most TCR beta V segments, an earlier analysis put the productive rate at about 90% or about 30% of the time. In a later analysis, a genetic analysis reported fewer productive-TCR N-insertions in an Asian-associated ancestry cluster than the cohort average.

Use of 60 Vbeta and 13 Jbeta primers characterized the PCR. Only in-frame clones appear in the TCRdb table, and some are missing; sequencing was by immunoSEQ multiplex PCR. The sample records 200,000 to 250,000 clones, 77% being singletons. Sequencing used PBMCs. This sequence originates from a woman aged 55-69 years in good health and CMV-seropositive. This chain joins TRBV7-3 and TRBJ2-7; D perhaps matches TRBD1 (5 bases). The CDR3, as DNA: TGTGCCAGCAGCCCCCAAGGGGATACAGTGCAGTACTTC. As protein: CASSPQGDTVQYF.